The clone carrying this TCR beta chain was detected only a few times. Germline V gene data show CDR1 as SGHTA and CDR2 as FQGNSA. Deletions cut 1 base from V and 7 bases from J, with 13 bases between. The CDR3 contains 14 residues. TCRdb itself ran the 5' RACE reads through MiXCR, one entry per CDR3 protein. Seen here are 300,000 to 400,000 distinct CDR3 sequences, 10% to 15% observed once, and the top ten hold around a fifth. The sample is drawn from a study of T-cell memory formation after mild COVID-19. Sequencing was performed on PBMCs or a T cell subset sorted from them (not recorded which). The chain carries TRBV7-2 and TRBJ1-2, with D tentatively TRBD1 (5 bases). This TCR came from a man aged 18 to 30 who had mild COVID-19 (a few samples of this study predate the infection). Cell type and time point are not known. The CDR3 protein is CASSLVGTGGGYTF. For the CDR3, the DNA is TGTGCCAGCAGCTTAGTTGGGACTGGGGGTGGCTACACCTTC. Complete variable domain (other parts from reference TRBV7-2 and TRBJ1-2): GAGVSQSPSNKVTEKGKDVELRCDPISGHTALYWYRQSLGQGLEFLIYFQGNSAPDKSGLPSDRFSAERTGGSVSTLTIQRTQQEDSAVYLCASSLVGTGGGYTFGSGTRLTVV.